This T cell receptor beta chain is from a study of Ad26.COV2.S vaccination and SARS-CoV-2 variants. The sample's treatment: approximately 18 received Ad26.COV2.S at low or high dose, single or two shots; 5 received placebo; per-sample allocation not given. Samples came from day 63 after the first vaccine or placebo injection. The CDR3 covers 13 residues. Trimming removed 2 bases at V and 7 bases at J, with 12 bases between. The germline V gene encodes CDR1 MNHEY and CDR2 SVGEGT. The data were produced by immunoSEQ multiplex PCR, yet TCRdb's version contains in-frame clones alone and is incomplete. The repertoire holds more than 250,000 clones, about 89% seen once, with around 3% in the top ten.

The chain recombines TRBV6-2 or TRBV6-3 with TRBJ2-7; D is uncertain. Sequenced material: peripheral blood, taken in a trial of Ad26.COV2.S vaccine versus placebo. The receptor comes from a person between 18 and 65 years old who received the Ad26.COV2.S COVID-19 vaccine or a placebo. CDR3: CASSYTPRWEQYF. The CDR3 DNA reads TGTGCCAGCAGTTACACTCCGCGTTGGGAGCAGTACTTC.